Below, one T cell receptor (beta chain) is given with its context. Germline CDR1 MNHEY, CDR2 SMNVEV (reference sequence). V dropped 5 bases and J dropped 4 bases, with 14 bases sitting between them. The CDR3 sequence is 15 residues long. This specimen comes from a study of T cells after posttransplantation cyclophosphamide. Clones were sequenced by immunoSEQ multiplex PCR, and TCRdb holds only the in-frame ones, with some missing. The sample lists around 66,000 clones, around 93% seen once, with about 3% in the top ten. Sample: PBMCs. The sequence was obtained from a woman aged 30 to 39 in good health and a related stem cell transplant donor. The chain has TRBV27 and TRBJ2-2; D is uncertain. CDR3 residues: CASSPAEAGTGELFF. The CDR3 bases are TGTGCCAGCAGTCCCGCCGAAGCAGGCACCGGGGAGCTGTTTTTT.